This T cell receptor beta chain is from a study of T cell responses to AZD1222 COVID-19 vaccine. TCRdb keeps only in-frame clones here, not all; method: immunoSEQ multiplex PCR. The sample holds about 120,000 clones, 92% seen once. Details on this clone: Its specificity is unknown.

The CDR3 sequence is 15 residues long. The germline V gene has CDR1 SGHRS and CDR2 YFSETQ. The junction had 6 bases not matched to a gene; V was cut back by 2 bases and J by 3 bases. Pooled in the analysis were second doses at about 4 or about 12 weeks. Study conclusions and caveats: The study found vaccine-associated CD4 TCRs spanning spike, dominant at 160-218 and 743-854. The donors showed a predominance of white British ancestry and of females, with possible underestimation of clonal diversity.

Sequencing used peripheral blood, obtained 28 days after the second AZD1222 dose. The gene calls are TRBV5-1 and TRBJ2-5; the match to TRBD2 covers 8 bases. This TCR was sampled from an adult who received the AZD1222 COVID-19 vaccine. CDR3 DNA sequence: TGCGCCAGCAGCTTATACCCGGGACTAGAAGAGACCCAGTACTTC. This gives the protein CASSLYPGLEETQYF. Drawing the rest from reference TRBV5-1 and TRBJ2-5, the complete variable domain is KAGVTQTPRYLIKTRGQQVTLSCSPISGHRSVSWYQQTPGQGLQFLFEYFSETQRNKGNFPGRFSGRQFSNSRSEMNVSTLELGDSALYLCASSLYPGLEETQYFGPGTRLLVL.